These 30 T cell receptor beta chains originate from one sample sequenced in a study of cytomegalovirus exposure and HLA in healthy donors (dated by TCRdb to about 2017). Receptors were amplified or captured by the immunoSEQ multiplex PCR assay. For the multiplex PCR, a mixture combining 60 forward primers for TCR Vbeta segments and 13 reverse primers for TCR Jbeta segments was used. Here the immuneACCESS table is served through TCRdb, limited to in-frame sequences with V and J called. Missing clones are a known gap in these copies; in checked studies unresolved V genes cover under half, and the rest lacks a known reason. Here the sample has tens of thousands of clones; more than 55% occur a single time. The ten largest clones represent roughly 5.5% of the sample. The sample comprised PBMCs. The receptors here all came from a boy aged 5 to 17 in good health and CMV-seropositive.

The rearrangement uses TRBV25-1 and TRBJ2-3; 7 positions match TRBD1. The V gene's germline CDR1 is MGHDK and CDR2 SYGVNS. The CDR3 extends over 15 amino acids. V was pared by 2 bases and J by 6 bases, with 8 bases of the junction left unmatched. The CDR3 region is CASSEQTGPVDTQYF. The CDR3 DNA is TGTGCCAGCAGTGAACAGACAGGGCCCGTGGATACGCAGTATTTT.

For the CDR3, the DNA is TGTGCCAGCAGTGGGGGCCAATTAGGGGCCCAGTACTTC. Its protein product is CASSGGQLGAQYF. The chain is built from TRBV6-1 and TRBJ2-5, with D possibly TRBD1 on 5 matching bases. The V end was cut by 4 bases, the J end by 9 bases, with 15 bases between. This CDR3 region has 13 residues. Germline V gene lookup returns CDR1 MNHNS and CDR2 SASEGT.

This chain links TRBV7-6 with TRBJ2-7, with TRBD2 matching over 9 bases. V shed 5 bases, J shed 1 base, and the junction held 9 bases outside the gene matches. This CDR3 is 16 amino acids long. The V gene's germline CDR1 is SGHVS and CDR2 FNYEAQ. This CDR3 is CASSPRSSGGSYEQYF. In nucleotides, the CDR3 is TGTGCCAGCAGCCCTCGGAGTAGCGGGGGATCCTACGAGCAGTACTTC.

V and J are TRBV7-6 and TRBJ1-3; D unclear. Deletions cut 0 bases from V and 3 bases from J, with 6 bases between. Germline CDR1 reads SGHVS; CDR2 reads FNYEAQ. The CDR3 loop spans 14 amino acids. CDR3 DNA sequence: TGTGCCAGCAGCTTAGCGAGGGTTGGAAACACCATATATTTT. As protein: CASSLARVGNTIYF.

This clone came up once. The chain is built from TRBV7-9 and TRBJ2-5; D not certain. This CDR3 spans 14 amino acids. V was cut by 1 base and J by 3 bases, with 9 bases left in between. The germline CDR1 and CDR2 sequences are SEHNR and FQNEAQ (reference sequence). The DNA of the CDR3 is TGTGCCAGCAGCTTAGAGGCAGGTGAAGAGACCCAGTACTTC. Translation: CASSLEAGEETQYF. Based on the CDR3 plus reference TRBV7-9 and TRBJ2-5, the full variable domain is DTGVSQNPRHKITKRGQNVTFRCDPISEHNRLYWYRQTLGQGPEFLTYFQNEAQLEKSRLLSDRFSAERPKGSFSTLEIQRTEQGDSAMYLCASSLEAGEETQYFGPGTRLLVL.

This chain connects TRBV6-1 to TRBJ2-7, with D perhaps matching TRBD2 (7 bases). CDR3 size: 14 residues. Trimming removed 1 base at V and 6 bases at J, with 13 bases between. Germline assignment: CDR1 MNHNS and CDR2 SASEGT. CDR3 in amino acids: CASSEGGGASEQYF. The CDR3 bases are TGTGCCAGCAGTGAAGGGGGGGGCGCTTCCGAGCAGTACTTC.

The chain combines TRBV11-1 with TRBJ2-3; TRBD1 agrees at 12 bases. V lost 2 bases, J lost 4 bases, and 4 bases stayed unmatched. This CDR3 region has 16 residues. The germline V gene has CDR1 SGHAT and CDR2 FQDESV (reference sequence). This CDR3 is CASSLPGQGASDTQYF. As DNA, the CDR3 is TGTGCCAGCAGCTTACCGGGACAGGGGGCCTCAGATACGCAGTATTTT. The full variable domain, rest sourced from reference TRBV11-1 and TRBJ2-3, is EAEVAQSPRYKITEKSQAVAFWCDPISGHATLYWYRQILGQGPELLVQFQDESVVDDSQLPKDRFSAERLKGVDSTLKIQPAELGDSAMYLCASSLPGQGASDTQYFGPGTRLTVL.

The chain employs TRBV18 and TRBJ2-3; 10 nucleotides agree with TRBD2. CDR3 length: 18 residues. CDR1 and CDR2 (germline): KGHSH, LQKENI. Unmatched junction bases numbered 12, after V lost 3 bases and J lost 3 bases. The CDR3 DNA follows: TGTGCCAGCTCACCGGCGGAGCGGGGGGGCCGAAGGACAGATACGCAGTATTTT. Its protein is CASSPAERGGRRTDTQYF.

The V gene is TRBV5-6, the J gene TRBJ1-2, with 9 bases that match TRBD1. This CDR3 has 17 residues. J was trimmed by 2 bases and V by 2 bases; bases with no gene match: 10. Germline CDR1 reads SGHDT; CDR2 reads YYEEEE. The CDR3 bases are TGTGCCAGCAGCTTAAAATGGACAGGGGAGGTCAACTATGGCTACACCTTC. As protein: CASSLKWTGEVNYGYTF.

This sequence joins TRBV7-9 and TRBJ2-5; 8 bases align to TRBD1. With V trimmed by 5 bases and J by 3 bases, 8 bases remained unmatched. The CDR3 covers 15 residues. The germline V gene has CDR1 SEHNR and CDR2 FQNEAQ (reference sequence). The chain's CDR3 is CASSPGTGQKETQYF. The CDR3 nucleotides read TGTGCCAGCAGCCCGGGGACAGGCCAAAAAGAGACCCAGTACTTC.

This rearrangement joins TRBV29-1 to TRBJ2-1, with 7 bases lining up with TRBD2. There are 14 residues in the CDR3. V lost 0 bases and J lost 7; bases outside the gene matches: 6. The V gene's germline CDR1 is SQVTM and CDR2 ANQGSEA. CDR3 sequence: CSVEDRAGDNEQFF. In nucleotides, the CDR3 is TGCAGCGTTGAAGATCGGGCGGGGGATAATGAGCAGTTCTTC.

The chain combines TRBV7-9 with TRBJ2-7, with 8 bases identical to TRBD2. Germline-derived CDR1 and CDR2 are SEHNR and FQNEAQ (reference sequence). The CDR3 runs to 15 residues. V trimming: 1 base; J trimming: 5 bases; junction bases outside the gene matches: 7. DNA for the CDR3: TGTGCCAGCAGCTTAGGGGCCAGCGGGGGAGACGAGCAGTACTTC. This translates into CASSLGASGGDEQYF.

The V and J genes are TRBV6-5 and TRBJ2-7; the match to TRBD2 covers 12 bases. The germline gives CDR1 MNHEY, CDR2 SVGAGI. The CDR3 totals 14 residues. With V trimmed by 4 bases and J by 5 bases, 3 bases remained unmatched. CDR3 nucleotide sequence: TGTGCCAGCAGTTCCCGACTAGCGGGAGACGAGCAGTACTTC. It yields the protein CASSSRLAGDEQYF.

This rearrangement joins TRBV27 to TRBJ1-2, with a weak D call TRBD1 (5 bases). V dropped 0 bases and J dropped 3 bases, with 14 bases sitting between them. The CDR3 is 16 amino acids. CDR1 MNHEY and CDR2 SMNVEV come from the germline V gene (reference sequence). CDR3 DNA sequence: TGTGCCAGCAGTTTATCGCAGGGCTCTGAGGACTATGGCTACACCTTC. Translated: CASSLSQGSEDYGYTF.

The chain is built from TRBV5-1 and TRBJ1-6; D may be TRBD1 (5 bases). The length of the CDR3 is 15 residues. The V and J ends lost 0 bases and 5 bases respectively, with 9 bases between them. Germline lookup yields CDR1 SGHRS and CDR2 YFSETQ. Here the CDR3 DNA reads TGCGCCAGCAGCTTGGAGACGGGGGATAATTCACCCCTCCACTTT. Its translation is CASSLETGDNSPLHF.

J is TRBJ2-2 and V is TRBV10-1, with D tentatively TRBD2 (5 bases). The CDR3 has 13 residues. V lost 6 bases to trimming and J lost 4 bases, with 9 bases between them. Germline-derived CDR1 and CDR2 are WNHNN and SYGVQD (reference sequence). CDR3 loop: CASRRDFTGELFF. The CDR3 nucleotides read TGCGCCAGCAGGAGGGATTTCACCGGGGAGCTGTTTTTT.

The chain joins TRBV4-2 to TRBJ1-2; 9 nucleotides align to TRBD1. This CDR3 spans 17 amino acids. With V trimmed by 1 base and J by 2 bases, 8 bases remained unmatched. Germline CDR1 LGHNA, CDR2 YNFKEQ. The CDR3 coding sequence is TGTGCCAGCAGCCAAGTTCCTTTCGACAGGGGGAACTATGGCTACACCTTC. It specifies CASSQVPFDRGNYGYTF.

This sequence joins TRBV19 and TRBJ1-6; tentatively, D is TRBD1 (6 bases). This CDR3 is built from 15 residues. Germline values: CDR1 LNHDA, CDR2 SQIVND (reference sequence). Deletions cut 8 bases from V and 9 bases from J, with 20 bases between. The CDR3 spells CASSIPLLGASPLHF. Here the CDR3 DNA reads TGTGCCAGTTCAATCCCCCTTCTGGGGGCTTCACCCCTCCACTTT.

The CDR3 DNA is TGTGCCAGCAGCGCTCCTAGCGGGGCTTACAATGAGCAGTTCTTC. As protein: CASSAPSGAYNEQFF. The chain employs TRBV9 and TRBJ2-1; 9 bases match TRBD2. After removal of 3 bases from V and 4 bases from J, the junction contained 5 bases not matched to a gene. The CDR3 length is 15 residues. Germline lookup yields CDR1 SGDLS and CDR2 YYNGEE.

Only a few counts were recorded for this clone. This chain joins TRBV30 and TRBJ2-2; D possibly corresponds to TRBD1 (6 bases). Per germline, CDR1 GTSNPN and CDR2 SVGIG (reference sequence). The CDR3 loop spans 15 amino acids. Trimming left V 3 bases short and J 3 bases short, with 14 bases between. The CDR3, as DNA: TGTGCCTGGAGGCCGGGACACGGTTACACCGGGGAGCTGTTTTTT. Translating gives CAWRPGHGYTGELFF.

The chain employs TRBV27 and TRBJ1-6, with TRBD1 identical over 7 bases. The V and J ends lost 5 bases and 0 bases, in that order; junction bases with no gene match: 10. CDR1 MNHEY and CDR2 SMNVEV come from the germline V gene (reference sequence). The CDR3 extends over 18 amino acids. Here the CDR3 reads CASSKGRAGGSYNSPLHF. The CDR3 coding sequence is TGTGCCAGCAGTAAAGGACGGGCAGGGGGCTCCTATAATTCACCCCTCCACTTT.

This chain links TRBV4-2 with TRBJ1-3; tentative D call: TRBD1 (5 bases). The CDR3 consists of 17 residues. The V and J ends lost 0 bases and 0 bases respectively, with 12 bases between them. Germline CDR1 and CDR2: LGHNA and YNFKEQ. CDR3 sequence (DNA): TGTGCCAGCAGCCAAGATTTTACAGACAGCTCTGGAAACACCATATATTTT. This encodes CASSQDFTDSSGNTIYF.

This rearrangement joins TRBV7-9 to TRBJ2-7; possibly TRBD1 for D (6 bases). CDR3 length: 13 residues. The germline gives CDR1 SEHNR, CDR2 FQNEAQ (reference sequence). Trimming removed 3 bases from V and 6 bases from J, with 12 bases in between. The CDR3: CASSLVSGAEQYF. CDR3 DNA sequence: TGTGCCAGCAGCTTGGTATCAGGGGCCGAGCAGTACTTC.

This chain joins TRBV6-5 and TRBJ2-5; 9 bases agree with TRBD2. Germline V gene data show CDR1 as MNHEY and CDR2 as SVGAGI. Trimming removed 4 bases from V and 4 bases from J; junction bases left unmatched: 10. CDR3 length equals 16 residues. The CDR3 loop reads CASSSLAGGPRETQYF. CDR3 bases: TGTGCCAGCAGTTCCTTGGCGGGAGGGCCTAGAGAGACCCAGTACTTC.

This chain joins TRBV10-3 and TRBJ2-1; a weak D match, TRBD2 (7 bases). Germline V gene data show CDR1 as ENHRY and CDR2 as SYGVKD. V was trimmed by 8 bases and J by 7 bases, leaving 15 bases between them. CDR3 length: 13 amino acids. DNA of the CDR3: TGTGCCATCGGGGGGGACACCGGTAATGAGCAGTTCTTC. This encodes CAIGGDTGNEQFF.

V gene TRBV7-6 combines with J gene TRBJ2-1, with 13 positions matching TRBD2. Germline CDR1 and CDR2: SGHVS and FNYEAQ. The J segment lost 7 bases and the V segment lost 3 bases, leaving 9 bases of the junction unmatched. The CDR3 is made up of 17 amino acids. CDR3 region: CASSLPFRTSGRNEQFF. In nucleotides, the CDR3 is TGTGCCAGCAGCTTGCCATTTCGGACTAGCGGGAGAAATGAGCAGTTCTTC.

This clone was seen more than once but under ten times. The chain links TRBV6-5 to TRBJ1-4; a possible D gene is TRBD1 (5 bases). The germline V gene has CDR1 MNHEY and CDR2 SVGAGI. CDR3 length: 16 amino acids. Trimming took off 0 bases at V and 0 bases at J, with 8 bases between the two ends. CDR3 protein: CASSYSETATNEKLFF. The CDR3 DNA sequence: TGTGCCAGCAGTTACTCGGAGACAGCAACTAATGAAAAACTGTTTTTT.

The chain combines TRBV6-6 with TRBJ1-1; 8 bases fit TRBD1. The trim removed 6 bases at V and 4 bases at J, leaving 4 bases unmatched. The CDR3 totals 13 residues. Germline lookup yields CDR1 MNHNY and CDR2 SVGAGI (reference sequence). The DNA for the CDR3 is TGTGCCAGCAGCCAGCAGGGGGCCACTGAAGCTTTCTTT. Translation gives CASSQQGATEAFF.

The chain has TRBV5-1 and TRBJ2-3; 11 nucleotides align to TRBD1. CDR1 and CDR2 (germline): SGHRS, YFSETQ. The CDR3 covers 16 residues. J lost 7 bases, V lost 4 bases, and 11 bases had no gene match. The CDR3 DNA reads TGCGCCAGCAGCATCCGGACAGGGGGCGTCTTTAATACGCAGTATTTT. Translated: CASSIRTGGVFNTQYF.

This clone was recorded only once. The V call is TRBV18, the J call TRBJ1-4; D ambiguous. Trimming left V 1 base short and J 4 bases short, with 10 bases between. The germline V gene has CDR1 KGHSH and CDR2 LQKENI. This CDR3 contains 15 residues. The CDR3 coding sequence is TGTGCCAGCTCACCACAAGTGTCAGATAATGAAAAACTGTTTTTT. Translating gives CASSPQVSDNEKLFF. Filled out from reference TRBV18 and TRBJ1-4, the complete variable domain reads NAGVMQNPRHLVRRRGQEARLRCSPMKGHSHVYWYRQLPEEGLKFMVYLQKENIIDESGMPKERFSAEFPKEGPSILRIQQVVRGDSAAYFCASSPQVSDNEKLFFGSGTQLSVL.